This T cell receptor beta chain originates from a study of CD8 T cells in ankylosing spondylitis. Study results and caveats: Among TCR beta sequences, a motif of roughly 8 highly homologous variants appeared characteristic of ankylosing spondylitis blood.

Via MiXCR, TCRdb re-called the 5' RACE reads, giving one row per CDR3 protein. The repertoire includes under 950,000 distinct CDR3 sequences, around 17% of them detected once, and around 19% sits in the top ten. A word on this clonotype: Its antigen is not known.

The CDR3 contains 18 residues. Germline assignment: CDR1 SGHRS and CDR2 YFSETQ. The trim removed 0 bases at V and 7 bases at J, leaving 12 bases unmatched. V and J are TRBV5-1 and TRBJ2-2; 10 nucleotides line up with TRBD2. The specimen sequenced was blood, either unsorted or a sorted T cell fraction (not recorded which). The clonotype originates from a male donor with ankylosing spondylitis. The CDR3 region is CASSLELAGAGSNGELFF. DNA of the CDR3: TGCGCCAGCAGCTTGGAGCTAGCGGGGGCCGGGAGTAACGGGGAGCTGTTTTTT.